Following are 3 T cell receptor beta chains from one sample sequenced in a study of OX40 agonist ivuxolimab in advanced cancers. This table comes from immunoSEQ multiplex PCR, and its TCRdb copy is limited to in-frame clones, with some not included. This sample has 65,000 to 100,000 clones; around nine tenths occur once, and the top ten carry approximately 0.8%. The material sequenced was CD4+ or CD8+ T cells sorted from blood, taken in a trial of the OX40 agonist ivuxolimab. The origin of the receptors is an adult with an advanced solid tumor such as melanoma, head and neck, liver or kidney cancer.

The chain couples TRBV2 to TRBJ1-1; D remains unclear. Germline V CDR1 and CDR2: SNHLY, FYNNEI. This CDR3 comprises 13 residues. Trimming pared 2 bases from V and 8 bases from J, leaving 12 bases between. CDR3 in DNA: TGTGCCAGCAGTGAATTTCGGGGTCCGGAAGCTTTCTTT. Amino acids: CASSEFRGPEAFF.

The chain uses TRBV10-3 and TRBJ2-7; tentatively, D is TRBD2 (5 bases). This CDR3 is built from 15 residues. Germline loops: CDR1 ENHRY, CDR2 SYGVKD. Deletions cut 2 bases from V and 3 bases from J, with 14 bases between. As DNA, the CDR3 is TGTGCCATCAGTGAGATTCGGGGTTCAGGCTACGAGCAGTACTTC. Translating it yields CAISEIRGSGYEQYF.

This rearrangement joins TRBV7-2 to TRBJ1-3; the match to TRBD1 covers 7 bases. V trimming: 0 bases; J trimming: 2 bases; junction bases outside the gene matches: 7. The germline V gene has CDR1 SGHTA and CDR2 FQGNSA. The CDR3 length is 17 residues. CDR3 sequence (DNA): TGTGCCAGCAGCTTAGCGCCTCCTGGACAGGCTGGAAACACCATATATTTT. Translating it yields CASSLAPPGQAGNTIYF.